This passage covers 23 T cell receptor beta chains from one sample sequenced in a study of blood T cell repertoires in COVID-19. Produced via immunoSEQ multiplex PCR; TCRdb's table is partial and in-frame only. This sample has some 190,000 clones, with more than 80% found just once. Input material: peripheral blood. The source of these receptors is a woman between 40 and 50 years old with COVID-19, enrolled during active disease.

The V call is TRBV28, the J call TRBJ2-7, with 10 positions matching TRBD2. The CDR3 contains 14 residues. Germline values: CDR1 MDHEN, CDR2 SYDVKM. Trimming took 4 bases from V and 4 from J; bases not matched to a gene: 4. CDR3 DNA: TGTGCCAGCAGTTCTAGCGGGAGTCTTTACGAGCAGTACTTC. This encodes CASSSSGSLYEQYF.

The chain uses TRBV10-3 and TRBJ1-1; TRBD1 matches 7 bases. CDR3 length: 12 residues. Losses at the gene ends were 6 bases for V and 6 bases for J; bases not matched to a gene: 4. The germline gives CDR1 ENHRY, CDR2 SYGVKD. CDR3 sequence reads: CAIRRQGAEAFF. The CDR3 coding sequence is TGTGCCATCAGACGACAGGGCGCTGAAGCTTTCTTT.

This clone is a singleton in its sample. This chain uses TRBV4-1 with TRBJ2-1; the D is unclear. CDR1 and CDR2 (germline): MGHRA, YSYEKL. The CDR3 is made up of 16 amino acids. V was shortened by 0 bases and J by 0 bases, with 9 bases between the two germline ends. Here the CDR3 reads CASSQDEANSYNEQFF. CDR3 nucleotide sequence: TGCGCCAGCAGCCAAGATGAGGCAAACTCCTACAATGAGCAGTTCTTC.

This sequence joins TRBV2 and TRBJ1-4; D uncertain. Germline V gene data show CDR1 as SNHLY and CDR2 as FYNNEI. The CDR3 has 15 residues. Trimming removed 2 bases from V and 7 bases from J, with 14 bases in between. Written as DNA, the CDR3 is TGTGCCAGCAGTGAAAGAGGGAAGGAGAGTGAAAAACTGTTTTTT. This encodes CASSERGKESEKLFF.

CDR3 in DNA: TGTGCCAGTAGGGACAGGGGAAACACCGGGGAGCTGTTTTTT. It encodes CASRDRGNTGELFF. The V gene is TRBV19, the J gene TRBJ2-2; TRBD1 agrees at 9 bases. This CDR3 has 14 residues. Trimming removed 6 bases from V and 2 bases from J; junction bases left unmatched: 1. The germline V gene has CDR1 LNHDA and CDR2 SQIVND (reference sequence).

This rearrangement joins TRBV27 to TRBJ2-2; the match to TRBD1 covers 7 bases. This CDR3 contains 17 residues. J lost 1 base, V lost 4 bases, and 9 bases had no gene match. Germline CDR1 reads MNHEY; CDR2 reads SMNVEV (reference sequence). The CDR3 DNA reads as TGTGCCAGCAGTTCCCTTATGACAGGGTGGAACACCGGGGAGCTGTTTTTT. Amino acids: CASSSLMTGWNTGELFF.

This chain joins TRBV7-9 and TRBJ1-1; TRBD1 aligns across 7 bases. Unmatched junction bases numbered 13, after V lost 7 bases and J lost 5 bases. Germline CDR1 and CDR2: SEHNR and FQNEAQ (reference sequence). The CDR3 totals 15 residues. The DNA for the CDR3 is TGTGCCAGCATCCCCGGAGGGCCAGGGGGTACTGAAGCTTTCTTT. This translates into CASIPGGPGGTEAFF.

The V call is TRBV12-5, the J call TRBJ2-1, with D possibly TRBD2 on 6 matching bases. The CDR3 is 15 amino acids. From germline, CDR1 is LGHNT and CDR2 FRNRAP. V lost 4 bases, J lost 5 bases, and 15 bases lay in between. CDR3 sequence reads: CASGYGTSRDNEQFF. In DNA form, the CDR3 reads TGTGCTAGTGGTTACGGGACTTCCAGGGACAATGAGCAGTTCTTC.

V and J are TRBV6-6 and TRBJ2-2; D is possibly TRBD2 (5 bases). Germline V gives CDR1 MNHNY, CDR2 SVGAGI (reference sequence). The CDR3 totals 14 residues. V was clipped by 2 bases and J by 8 bases, with 12 bases between them. The CDR3 nucleotides read TGTGCCAGCAGTTACCTGGGCAGCGGTGGGGAGCTGTTTTTT. Translated: CASSYLGSGGELFF.

V usage is TRBV30 and J usage is TRBJ1-5; TRBD1 matches at 8 bases. V gave up 4 bases and J gave up 2 bases; unmatched junction bases: 13. The CDR3 extends over 17 amino acids. Germline CDR1 is GTSNPN and CDR2 is SVGIG (reference sequence). The CDR3 DNA sequence: TGTGCCTGGAACTGTCTTTCCTGGACAGGGTGCAATCAGCCCCAGCATTTT. Its protein product is CAWNCLSWTGCNQPQHF. The full variable domain, with the rest looked up from reference TRBV30 and TRBJ1-5, is SQTIHQWPATLVQPVGSPLSLECTVEGTSNPNLYWYRQAAGRGLQLLFYSVGIGQISSEVPQNLSASRPQDRQFILSSKKLLLSDSGFYLCAWNCLSWTGCNQPQHFGDGTRLSIL.

The chain uses TRBV7-6 and TRBJ2-5; D not certain. CDR3 length: 16 residues. With 8 bases removed from V and 1 base from J, the gap between germline ends came to 20 bases. CDR1 and CDR2 from the germline V gene are SGHVS and FNYEAQ. CDR3 sequence: CASQRMNMAFQETQYF. The CDR3 bases are TGTGCCAGCCAGCGTATGAATATGGCATTCCAAGAGACCCAGTACTTC.

J is TRBJ2-7 and V is TRBV6-5; tentatively, D is TRBD2 (6 bases). The CDR3 extends over 15 amino acids. With 4 bases removed from V and 0 bases from J, the gap between germline ends came to 13 bases. Germline lookup yields CDR1 MNHEY and CDR2 SVGAGI. CDR3 nucleotide sequence: TGTGCCAGCAGTTGGGGGAGCGGGTACTCCTACGAGCAGTACTTC. Its translation is CASSWGSGYSYEQYF.

This rearrangement joins TRBV5-4 to TRBJ1-1, with D perhaps matching TRBD1 (5 bases). The germline V gene has CDR1 SGHNT and CDR2 YYREEE (reference sequence). V was trimmed by 1 base and J by 7 bases, leaving 20 bases between them. CDR3 length: 16 amino acids. The chain's CDR3 is CASSLTQTARQREAFF. Here the CDR3 DNA reads TGTGCCAGCAGCTTGACCCAGACAGCCCGGCAGCGTGAAGCTTTCTTT.

This chain joins TRBV7-9 and TRBJ2-6; D is possibly TRBD1 (6 bases). CDR1 and CDR2 from the germline V gene are SEHNR and FQNEAQ (reference sequence). This CDR3 is built from 16 residues. V lost 3 bases, J lost 0 bases, and 9 bases lay in between. CDR3 residues: CASSFQGSSGANVLTF. The CDR3 DNA sequence: TGTGCCAGCAGCTTCCAGGGGAGCTCTGGGGCCAACGTCCTGACTTTC.

V and J are TRBV5-4 and TRBJ2-3, with 7 bases identical to TRBD2. There are 16 residues in the CDR3. With 0 bases clipped from V and 5 bases from J, the junction kept 9 bases outside the gene matches. The germline V gene has CDR1 SGHNT and CDR2 YYREEE (reference sequence). The CDR3 is CASSLGDSGRGDTQYF. Here the CDR3 DNA reads TGTGCCAGCAGCTTGGGGGATAGCGGGCGGGGAGATACGCAGTATTTT.

The chain couples TRBV30 to TRBJ1-5; the D is unclear. This CDR3 region has 13 residues. The V end lost 3 bases, the J end lost 4 bases, and 10 bases lay between the germline ends. In germline, CDR1 is GTSNPN, CDR2 SVGIG (reference sequence). The CDR3, as DNA: TGTGCCTGGAGCAATGGAGGTAATCAGCCCCAGCATTTT. As protein: CAWSNGGNQPQHF. Full variable domain (rest looked up from reference TRBV30 and TRBJ1-5): SQTIHQWPATLVQPVGSPLSLECTVEGTSNPNLYWYRQAAGRGLQLLFYSVGIGQISSEVPQNLSASRPQDRQFILSSKKLLLSDSGFYLCAWSNGGNQPQHFGDGTRLSIL.

The chain uses TRBV6-5 and TRBJ2-5, with TRBD2 identical over 10 bases. The CDR3 runs 15 residues. The trim removed 6 bases at V and 4 bases at J, leaving 8 bases unmatched. In germline, CDR1 is MNHEY, CDR2 SVGAGI. CDR3 nucleotides: TGTGCCAGCAGGAAAGCGGGGGGGAAATCAGAGACCCAGTACTTC. Translating it yields CASRKAGGKSETQYF.

A word on this clone: The same CDR3 arises from other DNA sequences in this sample as well. The chain is built from TRBV6-5 and TRBJ1-4; TRBD1 aligns across 10 bases. From germline, CDR1 is MNHEY and CDR2 SVGAGI. Losses at the gene ends were 6 bases for V and 5 bases for J; bases not matched to a gene: 0. The CDR3 has 13 residues. The CDR3 is CASRTGGNEKLFF. In DNA form, the CDR3 reads TGTGCCAGCAGGACAGGGGGCAATGAAAAACTGTTTTTT.

A single count supports this clone. The chain couples TRBV18 to TRBJ1-1, with D perhaps TRBD1 (5 bases). The CDR3 covers 13 residues. Trimming removed 4 bases from V and 1 base from J, with 7 bases in between. Germline lookup yields CDR1 KGHSH and CDR2 LQKENI. The CDR3 coding sequence is TGTGCCAGCTCACGACAGACGAACACTGAAGCTTTCTTT. It translates to CASSRQTNTEAFF.

The chain couples TRBV11-2 to TRBJ2-7, with 7 positions matching TRBD1. J was trimmed by 5 bases and V by 5 bases; bases with no gene match: 21. This CDR3 comprises 18 residues. CDR1 is SGHAT, CDR2 FQNNGV, per germline. CDR3 loop: CASSRTSTGFRSVNEQYF. The CDR3 region has the DNA TGTGCCAGCAGCCGAACCTCGACAGGGTTCAGGTCCGTTAACGAGCAGTACTTC.

V and J are TRBV27 and TRBJ2-3; D is possibly TRBD1 (5 bases). From germline, CDR1 is MNHEY and CDR2 SMNVEV (reference sequence). The CDR3 spans 14 residues. V lost 0 bases and J 5 bases, leaving 9 bases between the germline ends. This CDR3 is CASSLSQGRDTQYF. As DNA, the CDR3 is TGTGCCAGCAGTTTATCGCAGGGCAGAGATACGCAGTATTTT.

The rearrangement joins TRBV15 to TRBJ2-3; possibly TRBD2 for D (5 bases). Germline loops: CDR1 LNHNV, CDR2 YYDKDF (reference sequence). The V end was cut by 0 bases, the J end by 2 bases, with 15 bases between. The CDR3 runs 17 residues. The CDR3 DNA reads TGTGCCACCAGCAGAGAGAGGACTTCAGGTTACACAGATACGCAGTATTTT. It translates to CATSRERTSGYTDTQYF.

This chain links TRBV7-8 with TRBJ2-7; TRBD2 matches 14 bases. Germline-derived CDR1 and CDR2 are SGHVS and FQNEAQ. The CDR3 extends over 16 amino acids. Trimming took 5 bases from V and 2 from J; bases not matched to a gene: 5. DNA of the CDR3: TGTGCCAGCAGCGGGGGACTAGCGGGGGTGCCCTACGAGCAGTACGTC. This translates into CASSGGLAGVPYEQYV.